A single TCR beta chain is shown here with its context. The germline V gene has CDR1 MDHEN and CDR2 SYDVKM. The J segment lost 4 bases and the V segment lost 6 bases, leaving 7 bases of the junction unmatched. The CDR3 covers 14 residues. This specimen belongs to a study of human T cells and chemical hapten exposure. Background on the study: Doses of diphenylcyclopropenone went to the patients' scalps weekly throughout the roughly 24-week study.

As to time point: patch test 2, 6 weeks after DPC sensitization. Described treatment: therapeutic diphenylcyclopropenone sensitization with weekly scalp DPC. TCRdb re-called the RACE reads with MiXCR, one entry per CDR3 protein. The repertoire includes under 100,000 distinct CDR3 sequences, 8% to 13% of them detected once, and around 4.7% sits in the top ten. This sample comprised whole blood, obtained in connection with sensitization to the hapten diphenylcyclopropenone (DPC). The receptor was isolated from a woman aged 50 to 65 with alopecia areata. Some clones in this sample may be carry-over from other donors' samples. This chain joins TRBV28 and TRBJ2-3; 7 positions agree with TRBD1. The CDR3 DNA is TGTGCCAGCAGACCCGACAGGGAGCCAGATACGCAGTATTTT. This gives the protein CASRPDREPDTQYF.